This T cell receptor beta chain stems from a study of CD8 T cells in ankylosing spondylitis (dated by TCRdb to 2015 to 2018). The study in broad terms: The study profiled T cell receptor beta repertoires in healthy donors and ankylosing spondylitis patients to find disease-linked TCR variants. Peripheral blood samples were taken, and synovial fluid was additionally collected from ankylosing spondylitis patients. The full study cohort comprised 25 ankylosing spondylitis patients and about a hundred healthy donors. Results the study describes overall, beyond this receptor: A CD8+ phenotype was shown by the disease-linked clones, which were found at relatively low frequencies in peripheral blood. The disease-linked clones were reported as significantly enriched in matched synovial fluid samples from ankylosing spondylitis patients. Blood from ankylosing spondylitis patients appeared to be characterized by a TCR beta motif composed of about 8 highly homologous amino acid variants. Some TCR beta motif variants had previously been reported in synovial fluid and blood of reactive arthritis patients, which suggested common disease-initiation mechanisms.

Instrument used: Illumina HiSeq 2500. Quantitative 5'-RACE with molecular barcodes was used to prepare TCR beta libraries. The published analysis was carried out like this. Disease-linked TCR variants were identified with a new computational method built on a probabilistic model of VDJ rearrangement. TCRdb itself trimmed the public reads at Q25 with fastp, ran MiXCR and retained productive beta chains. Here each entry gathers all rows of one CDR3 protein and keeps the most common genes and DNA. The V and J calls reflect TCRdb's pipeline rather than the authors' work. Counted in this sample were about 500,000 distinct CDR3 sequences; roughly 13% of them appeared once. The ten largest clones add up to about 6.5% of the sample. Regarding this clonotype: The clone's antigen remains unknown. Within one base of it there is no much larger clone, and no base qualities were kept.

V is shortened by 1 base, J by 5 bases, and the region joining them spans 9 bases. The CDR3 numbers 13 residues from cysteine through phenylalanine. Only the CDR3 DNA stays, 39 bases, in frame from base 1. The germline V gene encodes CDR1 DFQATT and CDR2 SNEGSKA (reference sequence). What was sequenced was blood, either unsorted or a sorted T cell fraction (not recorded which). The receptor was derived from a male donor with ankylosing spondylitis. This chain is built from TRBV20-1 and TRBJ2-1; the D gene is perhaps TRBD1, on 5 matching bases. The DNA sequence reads TGCAGTGCTAGAGGGACACTCCACAATGAGCAGTTCTTC. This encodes CSARGTLHNEQFF.